This T cell receptor beta chain was retrieved from a study of T cells after posttransplantation cyclophosphamide. Cells defined as naive were viable CD3+CD4+ or CD3+CD8+ and CCR7+CD45RA+CD45RO-CD95-CD27+CD28+. Peripheral blood was collected from the related graft donor on the marrow donation day. This clone was observed a few times. Its antigen is unknown. Study observations and caveats: Donor CD8+ memory clones often dominated recipient blood repertoires at later times. Skin or GI-infiltrating T cells shared few TRB sequences with blood.

Per germline, CDR1 KGHSH and CDR2 LQKENI. The CDR3 covers 15 residues. V gave up 3 bases and J gave up 0 bases; unmatched junction bases: 2. Profiled with immunoSEQ multiplex PCR; TCRdb holds only in-frame clones, not every one. The table includes roughly 30,000 clones, about 89% detected once. This clonotype was obtained from a woman aged 60-75 years in good health, CMV-negative, and a related stem cell transplant donor. The chain links TRBV18 to TRBJ2-3, with TRBD1 identical over 8 bases. The specimen was naive CD4+ T cells sorted from PBMCs. This chain's CDR3 is CASSPQGASTDTQYF. The DNA of the CDR3 is TGTGCCAGCTCACCTCAGGGGGCTAGCACAGATACGCAGTATTTT.